The 9 T cell receptor beta chains below all came from one sample that was sequenced in a study of cytomegalovirus exposure and HLA in healthy donors. In the PCR, 60 Vbeta and 13 Jbeta primers were used. Repertoires were generated with immunoSEQ multiplex PCR, while TCRdb's copy carries only in-frame clones and drops some. This table has 140,000 or so clones, about 72% appearing once. Sample: PBMCs. These receptor sequences come from a man aged 40-49 years in good health and CMV-seronegative.

This clone occurred a few times. The chain links TRBV28 to TRBJ1-5, with D perhaps matching TRBD1 (5 bases). Trimming left V 3 bases short and J 5 bases short, with 11 bases between. The CDR3 contains 14 residues. Germline V gene sequence: CDR1 MDHEN, CDR2 SYDVKM. The CDR3 coding sequence is TGTGCCAGCAGTTTGGCAGGGAACTATCAGCCCCAGCATTTT. This translates into CASSLAGNYQPQHF.

This rearrangement joins TRBV21-1 to TRBJ2-7; TRBD2 reflects the table's D call only, with no check against the DNA. TRBV21-1 is assigned pseudogene status. The CDR3 spans 19 residues. The chain's CDR3 is CASSKARRTSGSLVDEQYF. The CDR3 DNA sequence: TGTGCCAGCAGCAAAGCCCGCCGGACTAGCGGGAGTTTGGTAGACGAGCAGTACTTC.

The sample holds a few counts of this clone. The V call is TRBV7-2, the J call TRBJ2-7, with 9 positions matching TRBD1. With 5 bases clipped from V and 4 bases from J, the junction kept 9 bases outside the gene matches. Looked up from germline, CDR1 is SGHTA and CDR2 is FQGNSA. CDR3 length: 15 residues. The CDR3 DNA reads as TGTGCCAGCAGCGTGAGGGACAGGGAAAGTTACGAGCAGTACTTC. It is translated as CASSVRDRESYEQYF. Looking up the rest from reference TRBV7-2 and TRBJ2-7 gives the full variable domain: GAGVSQSPSNKVTEKGKDVELRCDPISGHTALYWYRQSLGQGLEFLIYFQGNSAPDKSGLPSDRFSAERTGGSVSTLTIQRTQQEDSAVYLCASSVRDRESYEQYFGPGTRLTVT.

The rearrangement joins TRBV28 to TRBJ2-7; 8 nucleotides agree with TRBD1. The V and J ends lost 3 bases and 4 bases, in that order; junction bases with no gene match: 5. This CDR3 is 14 amino acids long. From germline, CDR1 is MDHEN and CDR2 SYDVKM. CDR3 bases: TGTGCCAGCAGTTTGCGGACAGGGAAGTACGAGCAGTACTTC. Its protein product is CASSLRTGKYEQYF. The full variable domain, its missing parts supplied by reference TRBV28 and TRBJ2-7, is DVKVTQSSRYLVKRTGEKVFLECVQDMDHENMFWYRQDPGLGLRLIYFSYDVKMKEKGDIPEGYSVSREKKERFSLILESASTNQTSMYLCASSLRTGKYEQYFGPGTRLTVT.

The gene calls are TRBV10-2 and TRBJ1-2; a possible D gene is TRBD1 (6 bases). The CDR3 runs 13 residues. Germline CDR1 and CDR2: WSHSY and SAAADI. The ends were cut back, 3 bases at V and 4 bases at J, with 9 bases in the middle. The CDR3 DNA reads TGCGCCAGCAGTGACCAGGGGACCTATGGCTACACCTTC. Translation: CASSDQGTYGYTF.

This clone was counted between two and nine times. The chain joins TRBV28 to TRBJ2-5, with 7 bases identical to TRBD2. Per germline, CDR1 MDHEN and CDR2 SYDVKM. V shed 5 bases, J shed 0 bases, and the junction held 12 bases outside the gene matches. The length of the CDR3 is 17 residues. The CDR3, as DNA: TGTGCCAGCAGTCTCTTAGGTGGGGGAGGGAACCAAGAGACCCAGTACTTC. Its translation: CASSLLGGGGNQETQYF.

In the case of this clone: This CDR3 is also generated by other DNA sequences in the sample. The chain recombines TRBV5-1 with TRBJ1-5; perhaps TRBD1 as D (5 bases). V lost 0 bases to trimming and J lost 2 bases, with 9 bases between them. Per germline, CDR1 SGHRS and CDR2 YFSETQ. The CDR3 spans 15 residues. CDR3 sequence reads: CASSLGGRGNQPQHF. Here the CDR3 DNA reads TGCGCCAGCAGCTTGGGGGGCCGTGGCAATCAGCCCCAGCATTTT.

This clone came up a few times. The V gene is TRBV27, the J gene TRBJ2-5; TRBD2 agrees at 13 bases. CDR1 MNHEY and CDR2 SMNVEV come from the germline V gene (reference sequence). This CDR3 spans 17 amino acids. The trim removed 3 bases at V and 1 base at J, leaving 5 bases unmatched. The CDR3 coding sequence is TGTGCCAGCAGTTTCAACGGACTAGCGGGGGTCCAAGAGACCCAGTACTTC. It encodes CASSFNGLAGVQETQYF.

The chain is built from TRBV18 and TRBJ2-5; D is possibly TRBD1 (5 bases). This CDR3 is built from 14 residues. Between the trimmed V and J ends, which lost 1 base and 4 bases, there was a span of 10 bases. Germline V gives CDR1 KGHSH, CDR2 LQKENI. The CDR3, as DNA: TGTGCCAGCTCACCACAGGGGTCAGGAGAGACCCAGTACTTC. Its translation: CASSPQGSGETQYF.